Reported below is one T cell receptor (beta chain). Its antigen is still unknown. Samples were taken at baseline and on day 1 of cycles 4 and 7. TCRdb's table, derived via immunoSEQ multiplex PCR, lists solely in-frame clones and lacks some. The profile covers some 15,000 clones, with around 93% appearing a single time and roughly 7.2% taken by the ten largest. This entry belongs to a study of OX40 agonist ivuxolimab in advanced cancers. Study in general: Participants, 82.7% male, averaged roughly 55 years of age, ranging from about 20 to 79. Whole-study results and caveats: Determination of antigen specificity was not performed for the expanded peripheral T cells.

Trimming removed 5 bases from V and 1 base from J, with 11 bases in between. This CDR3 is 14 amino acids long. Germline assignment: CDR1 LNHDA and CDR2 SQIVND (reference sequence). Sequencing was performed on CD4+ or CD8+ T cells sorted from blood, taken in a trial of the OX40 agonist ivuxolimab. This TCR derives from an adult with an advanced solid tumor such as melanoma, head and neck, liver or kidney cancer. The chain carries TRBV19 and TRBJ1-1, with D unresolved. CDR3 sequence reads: CASSWGRGNTEAFF. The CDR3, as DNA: TGTGCCAGTAGTTGGGGTCGAGGGAACACTGAAGCTTTCTTT.